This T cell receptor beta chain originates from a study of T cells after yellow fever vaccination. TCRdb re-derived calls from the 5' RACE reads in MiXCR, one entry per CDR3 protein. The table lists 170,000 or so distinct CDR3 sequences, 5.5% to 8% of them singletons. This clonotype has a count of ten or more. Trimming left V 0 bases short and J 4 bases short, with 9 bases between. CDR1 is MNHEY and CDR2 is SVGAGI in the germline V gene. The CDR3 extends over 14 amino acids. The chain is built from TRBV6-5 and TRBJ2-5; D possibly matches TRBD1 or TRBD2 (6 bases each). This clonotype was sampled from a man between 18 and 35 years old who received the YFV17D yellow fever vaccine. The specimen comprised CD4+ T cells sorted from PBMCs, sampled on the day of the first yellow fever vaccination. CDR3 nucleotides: TGTGCCAGCAGTTACTCTGGGGGGCCAGAGACCCAGTACTTC. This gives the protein CASSYSGGPETQYF.